This record looks at one TCR beta chain sequence and its context. The germline V and J ends were trimmed by 5 bases and 6 bases, with 13 bases remaining between them. CDR3 length: 13 amino acids. Germline values: CDR1 LNHDA, CDR2 SQIVND (reference sequence). The protocol was immunoSEQ multiplex PCR, while the TCRdb copy is restricted to in-frame clones and leaves out a portion. Among under 400,000 clones listed, roughly 90% were seen once. The data stem from a study of cytomegalovirus exposure and HLA in healthy donors. V is TRBV19 and J is TRBJ1-2; D might be TRBD1 (5 bases). The origin of this receptor is a young woman in good health and CMV-seronegative. The sample comprised PBMCs. CDR3 bases: TGTGCCAGTAGTCATCTCCCGACAGATGGCTACACCTTC. Protein: CASSHLPTDGYTF.